The rows below give T cell receptor beta chains drawn from one sample of a study of CD8 T cells in Susac syndrome. One entry per CDR3 protein results from TCRdb running MiXCR on the immunoSEQ multiplex PCR reads. The sample has 200,000 or so distinct CDR3 sequences, roughly 96% seen once. Sequencing was carried out using CD4+ T cells from PBMCs. Every receptor here comes from a human donor with multiple sclerosis. CDR3s include the opening cysteine and the closing phenylalanine or tryptophan. A D gene is named only where the DNA matches it firmly.

v_call	j_call	cdr3_length	d_call	cdr3_nt	cdr3_aa
TRBV20-1	TRBJ2-1	13	TRBD2	TGCAGTGCCCACACACCCTTGACTAGCGGGAAATTCTTC	CSAHTPLTSGKFF
TRBV2	TRBJ2-5	12	.	TGTGCCAGCAGCGGGGTAATTGAGACCCAGTACTTC	CASSGVIETQYF
TRBV7-6	TRBJ2-5	13	.	TGTGCCAGCAGCTTAGTCGAGAGAGAGACCCAGTACTTC	CASSLVERETQYF
TRBV28	TRBJ2-7	14	.	TGTGCCAGCAGCCCCGCGCCGCGGTCCTACGAGCAGTACTTC	CASSPAPRSYEQYF
TRBV20-1	TRBJ1-1	16	.	TGCAGTGCTAGAGATAGTGGGGAACTTGTGAACACTGAAGCTTTCTTT	CSARDSGELVNTEAFF
TRBV7-9	TRBJ2-5	11	.	TGTGCCACCGCGCTCCAAGAGACCCAGTACTTC	CATALQETQYF
TRBV30	TRBJ2-7	12	.	TGTGCCTGGGCCCGAAGCTCCTACGAGCAGTACTTC	CAWARSSYEQYF
TRBV23-1	TRBJ2-2	14	.	TGCGCCAGCAAAATGACAGTGAACACCGGGGAGCTGTTTTTT	CASKMTVNTGELFF
TRBV29-1	TRBJ2-7	13	.	TGCAGCGTTGGAGGGACCACGGGCTACGAGCAGTACTTC	CSVGGTTGYEQYF
TRBV5-4	TRBJ2-3	14	.	TGTGCCAGCAGCTTGTATCAGGGAACAGATACGCAGTATTTT	CASSLYQGTDTQYF